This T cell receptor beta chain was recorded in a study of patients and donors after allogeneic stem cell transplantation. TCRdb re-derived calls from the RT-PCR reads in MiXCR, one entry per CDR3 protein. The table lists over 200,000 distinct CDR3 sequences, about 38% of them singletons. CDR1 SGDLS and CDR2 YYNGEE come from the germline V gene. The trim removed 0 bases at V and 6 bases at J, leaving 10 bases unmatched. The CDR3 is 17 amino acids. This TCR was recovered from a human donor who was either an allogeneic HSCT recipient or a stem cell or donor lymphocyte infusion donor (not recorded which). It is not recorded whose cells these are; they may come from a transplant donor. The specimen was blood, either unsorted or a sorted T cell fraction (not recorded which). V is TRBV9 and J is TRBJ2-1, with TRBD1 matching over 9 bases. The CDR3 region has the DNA TGTGCCAGCAGCGTAGGAGGGTCACAGGGGGCAGGCAATGAGCAGTTCTTC. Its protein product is CASSVGGSQGAGNEQFF.